This T cell receptor (beta chain) was sequenced in a study of blood T cell repertoires in COVID-19. The overall study: Samples taken during acute and convalescent COVID-19 were collected in the United States, Italy and Spain.

Trimming left V 11 bases short and J 2 bases short, with 18 bases between. The CDR3 extends over 14 amino acids. The germline gives CDR1 MDHEN, CDR2 SYDVKM. Seattle cases were enrolled at active infection and followed longitudinally. In the authors' workflow: Reference gene primer amplification gave nucleated cell count estimates. Assay used: immunoSEQ multiplex PCR; TCRdb lists only in-frame clones, some missing. V and J calls plus clone size are reproduced from that table; the DNA served to infer D and trimming. The sample has about 480,000 clones, around 89% seen once. The receptor comes from a woman aged 45-59 years with COVID-19, enrolled during active disease. The sample comprised peripheral blood. This rearrangement joins TRBV28 to TRBJ2-5; possibly TRBD2 for D (7 bases). CDR3 in amino acids: CASKGGGSQETQYF. As DNA, the CDR3 is TGTGCCTCGAAAGGGGGGGGTTCGCAAGAGACCCAGTACTTC. Full variable domain (rest looked up from reference TRBV28 and TRBJ2-5): DVKVTQSSRYLVKRTGEKVFLECVQDMDHENMFWYRQDPGLGLRLIYFSYDVKMKEKGDIPEGYSVSREKKERFSLILESASTNQTSMYLCASKGGGSQETQYFGPGTRLLVL.